This T cell receptor beta chain was recovered during a study of shared clonotypes between healthy human individuals. Study-level points and caveats: Generally, naive subsets came out with larger estimated richness than memory subsets.

Only in-frame clones appear in the TCRdb table, and some are missing; sequencing was by immunoSEQ multiplex PCR. Among over a million clones listed, around three quarters were seen once. Naive CD4+ cells were CD45RA-selected; the remaining cells were memory. CDR1 MDHEN and CDR2 SYDVKM come from the germline V gene. The CDR3 totals 18 residues. Trimming cost V 3 bases and J 1 base, with 19 bases left between them. This clone is a singleton in its sample. Its antigen is currently unknown. This chain joins TRBV28 and TRBJ1-5, with a tentative D call TRBD1 (5 bases). The receptor was isolated from a man aged 18 to 35 in good health. Some clones in this sample may be carry-over from other donors' samples. Sequencing was carried out using memory CD4+ T cells from PBMCs. Subset reported: CD45RA-negative fraction. The CDR3 nucleotides are TGTGCCAGCAGTTTGACTCAGGGAAAAGGGGTAAGCAATCAGCCCCAGCATTTT. Its translation: CASSLTQGKGVSNQPQHF. The full variable domain, with the rest looked up from reference TRBV28 and TRBJ1-5, is DVKVTQSSRYLVKRTGEKVFLECVQDMDHENMFWYRQDPGLGLRLIYFSYDVKMKEKGDIPEGYSVSREKKERFSLILESASTNQTSMYLCASSLTQGKGVSNQPQHFGDGTRLSIL.